The present T cell receptor beta chain was sequenced within a study of OX40 agonist ivuxolimab in advanced cancers. In the study overall: Every 2 weeks, patients received ivuxolimab intravenously, dosed at 0.01 to 10 mg/kg. Enrolled patients in dose escalation had cancers that were hepatocellular carcinoma, melanoma, renal cell or head and neck cancer.

Study-wide points: Nonresponders included some who also had low normalized T-cell clonal expansion. At doses 0.1 to 3.0 mg/kg, CD4+ and CD8+ clones expanded.

To note about this clone: Antigen unknown.

The CDR3 runs 14 residues. CDR1 is ENHRY, CDR2 SYGVKD, per germline. V lost 5 bases, J lost 5 bases, and 4 bases stayed unmatched. The table came from immunoSEQ multiplex PCR; TCRdb's copy has only in-frame clones and leaves some out. The data show 15,000 to 20,000 clones, around nine tenths seen once. The source of this sequence is an adult with an advanced solid tumor such as melanoma, head and neck, liver or kidney cancer. The rearrangement links TRBV10-3 to TRBJ2-7, with TRBD1 identical over 12 bases. This material consisted of CD4+ or CD8+ T cells sorted from blood, taken in a trial of the OX40 agonist ivuxolimab. The CDR3 protein is CAISPGTGGNEQYF. The CDR3 bases are TGTGCCATCAGTCCCGGGACAGGGGGCAACGAGCAGTACTTC.